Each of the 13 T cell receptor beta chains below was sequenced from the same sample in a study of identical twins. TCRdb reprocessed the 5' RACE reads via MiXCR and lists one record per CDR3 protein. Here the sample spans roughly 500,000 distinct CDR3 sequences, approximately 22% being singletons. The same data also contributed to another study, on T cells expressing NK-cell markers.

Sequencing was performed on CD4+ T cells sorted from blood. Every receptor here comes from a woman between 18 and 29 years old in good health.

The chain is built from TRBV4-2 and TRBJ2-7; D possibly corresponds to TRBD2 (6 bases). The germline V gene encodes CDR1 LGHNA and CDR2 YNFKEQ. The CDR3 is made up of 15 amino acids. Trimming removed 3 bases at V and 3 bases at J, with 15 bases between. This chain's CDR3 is CASSQVILANYEQYF. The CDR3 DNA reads TGTGCCAGCAGCCAGGTTATACTAGCTAACTACGAGCAGTACTTC.

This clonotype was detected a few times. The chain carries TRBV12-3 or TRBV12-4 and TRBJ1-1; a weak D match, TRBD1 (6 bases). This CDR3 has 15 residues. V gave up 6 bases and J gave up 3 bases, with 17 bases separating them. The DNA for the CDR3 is TGTGCCAGCAGGGGAGCCGGGGGCGCGGACACTGAAGCTTTCTTT. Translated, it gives CASRGAGGADTEAFF.

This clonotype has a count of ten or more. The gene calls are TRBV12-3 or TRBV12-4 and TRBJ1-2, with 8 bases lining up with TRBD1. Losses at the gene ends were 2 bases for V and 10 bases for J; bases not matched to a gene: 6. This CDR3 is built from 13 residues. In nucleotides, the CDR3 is TGTGCCAGCAGTTTACGACAGGGGATCGACTACACCTTC. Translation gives CASSLRQGIDYTF.

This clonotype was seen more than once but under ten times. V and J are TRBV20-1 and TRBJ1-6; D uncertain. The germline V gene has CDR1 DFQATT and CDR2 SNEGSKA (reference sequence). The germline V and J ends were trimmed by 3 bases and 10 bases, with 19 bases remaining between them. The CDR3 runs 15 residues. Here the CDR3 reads CSASRDGRVRSPLHF. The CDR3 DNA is TGCAGTGCTAGCAGAGATGGGAGGGTTCGGTCACCCCTCCACTTT.

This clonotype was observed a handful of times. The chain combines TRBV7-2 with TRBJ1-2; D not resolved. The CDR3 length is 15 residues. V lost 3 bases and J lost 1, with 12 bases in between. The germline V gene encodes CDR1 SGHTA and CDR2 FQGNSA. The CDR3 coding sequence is TGTGCCAGCAGCTTTGTTAGGGCTAATAACTATGGCTACACCTTC. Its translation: CASSFVRANNYGYTF.

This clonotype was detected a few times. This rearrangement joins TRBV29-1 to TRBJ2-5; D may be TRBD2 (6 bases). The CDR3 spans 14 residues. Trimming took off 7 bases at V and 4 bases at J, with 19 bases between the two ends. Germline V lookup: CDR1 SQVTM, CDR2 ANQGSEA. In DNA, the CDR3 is TGCAGCGCCCCAGCGGGCTATTCGGTAGAGACCCAGTACTTC. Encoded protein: CSAPAGYSVETQYF.

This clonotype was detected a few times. This chain's CDR3 is CASSQAGLAKNIQYF. CDR3 DNA: TGTGCCAGCAGCCAGGCAGGGTTGGCCAAAAACATTCAGTACTTC. The chain couples TRBV4-2 to TRBJ2-4, with a weak D call TRBD1 (5 bases). CDR1 LGHNA and CDR2 YNFKEQ come from the germline V gene. The CDR3 contains 15 residues. The ends were cut back, 3 bases at V and 1 base at J, with 10 bases in the middle.

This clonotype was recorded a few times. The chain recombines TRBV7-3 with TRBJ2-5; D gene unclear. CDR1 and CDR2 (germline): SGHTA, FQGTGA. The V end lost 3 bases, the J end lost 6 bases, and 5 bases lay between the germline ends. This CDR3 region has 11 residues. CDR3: CASSFMQTQYF. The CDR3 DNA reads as TGTGCCAGCAGCTTCATGCAGACCCAGTACTTC. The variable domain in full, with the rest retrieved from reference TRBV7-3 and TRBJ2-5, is GAGVSQTPSNKVTEKGKYVELRCDPISGHTALYWYRQSLGQGPEFLIYFQGTGAADDSGLPNDRFFAVRPEGSVSTLKIQRTERGDSAVYLCASSFMQTQYFGPGTRLLVL.

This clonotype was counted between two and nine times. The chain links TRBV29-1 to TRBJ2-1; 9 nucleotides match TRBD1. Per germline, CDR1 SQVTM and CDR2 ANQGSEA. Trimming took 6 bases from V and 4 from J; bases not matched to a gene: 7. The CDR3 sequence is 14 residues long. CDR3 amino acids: CSVFTGQGYNEQFF. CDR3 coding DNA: TGCAGCGTGTTTACGGGACAGGGATACAATGAGCAGTTCTTC.

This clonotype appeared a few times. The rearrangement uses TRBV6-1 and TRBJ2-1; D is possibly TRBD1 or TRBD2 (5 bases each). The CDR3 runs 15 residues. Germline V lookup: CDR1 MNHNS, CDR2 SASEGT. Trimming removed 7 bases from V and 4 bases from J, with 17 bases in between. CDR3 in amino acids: CASTPYGGSYNEQFF. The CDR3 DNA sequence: TGTGCCAGCACCCCCTATGGGGGATCTTACAATGAGCAGTTCTTC.

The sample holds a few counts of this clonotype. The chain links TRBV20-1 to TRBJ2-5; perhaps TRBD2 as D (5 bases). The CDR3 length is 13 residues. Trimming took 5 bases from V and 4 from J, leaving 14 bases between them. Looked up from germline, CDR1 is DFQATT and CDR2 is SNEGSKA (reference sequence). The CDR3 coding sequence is TGCAGTGCTCCTGGACTGATAAGAGAGACCCAGTACTTC. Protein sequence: CSAPGLIRETQYF.

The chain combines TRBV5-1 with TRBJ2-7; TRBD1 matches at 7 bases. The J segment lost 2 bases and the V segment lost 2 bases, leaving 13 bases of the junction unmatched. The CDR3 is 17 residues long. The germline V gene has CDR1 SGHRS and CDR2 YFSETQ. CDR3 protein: CASSFTPTGVGTYEQYF. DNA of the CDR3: TGCGCCAGCAGCTTTACCCCTACAGGGGTAGGGACCTACGAGCAGTACTTC.

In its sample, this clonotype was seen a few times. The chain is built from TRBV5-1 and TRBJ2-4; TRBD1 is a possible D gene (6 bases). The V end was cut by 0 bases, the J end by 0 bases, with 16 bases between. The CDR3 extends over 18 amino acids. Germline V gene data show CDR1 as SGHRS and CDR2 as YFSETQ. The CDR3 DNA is TGCGCCAGCAGCTTGGTCCCAATGGACAGACTAGCCAAAAACATTCAGTACTTC. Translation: CASSLVPMDRLAKNIQYF.